Shown below are 26 T cell receptor beta chains from a single sample sequenced in a study of shared clonotypes between healthy human individuals. Measured with immunoSEQ multiplex PCR; TCRdb has only the in-frame clones, and not every one. The table lists roughly 700,000 clones, roughly 70% of them singletons. Specimen: memory CD4+ T cells sorted from blood. The subset denotes: CD45RA-negative fraction. The receptors shown here come from a woman aged 30 to 39 in good health.

V gene TRBV28 combines with J gene TRBJ2-2, with TRBD2 as a possible D gene (6 bases). This CDR3 is built from 16 residues. Germline CDR1 MDHEN, CDR2 SYDVKM. V lost 6 bases and J 2 bases, leaving 16 bases between the germline ends. For the CDR3, the DNA is TGTGCCAGCAGAGCCCCGGGACTGGTAAACACCGGGGAGCTGTTTTTT. Its translation is CASRAPGLVNTGELFF.

In its sample, this clone was seen once. V and J are TRBV4-2 and TRBJ2-2; the match to TRBD2 covers 12 bases. Germline CDR1 is LGHNA and CDR2 is YNFKEQ. This CDR3 spans 16 amino acids. Trimming at V came to 6 bases and at J to 1 base, leaving 3 bases not matched to a gene. DNA for the CDR3: TGTGCCAGCAGGTTGACTAGCGGGAGGAACACCGGGGAGCTGTTTTTT. Translation: CASRLTSGRNTGELFF.

The V and J genes are TRBV2 and TRBJ2-1, with D possibly matching TRBD2 (5 bases). The ends were cut back, 7 bases at V and 0 bases at J, with 13 bases in the middle. The germline V gene has CDR1 SNHLY and CDR2 FYNNEI. The CDR3 has 15 amino acids. The CDR3 protein is CASIRVGSSYNEQFF. The CDR3, as DNA: TGTGCCAGCATTAGGGTGGGGAGCTCCTACAATGAGCAGTTCTTC.

DNA of the CDR3: TGCGCCAGCAGTGAAGGCTCTAGCGGGAGAGCTAGCACAGATACGCAGTATTTT. This translates into CASSEGSSGRASTDTQYF. J is TRBJ2-3 and V is TRBV10-1; 10 bases map to TRBD2. The germline V gene has CDR1 WNHNN and CDR2 SYGVQD (reference sequence). With 3 bases clipped from V and 0 bases from J, the junction kept 9 bases outside the gene matches. CDR3 length: 18 residues.

The CDR3: CASRRGSGTEAFF. The CDR3 DNA reads TGTGCCTCGAGGCGGGGGTCGGGGACTGAAGCTTTCTTT. The J gene is TRBJ1-1, the V gene TRBV30, with a tentative D call TRBD1 (5 bases). Between the trimmed V and J ends, which lost 7 bases and 5 bases, there was a span of 17 bases. This CDR3 spans 13 amino acids. The germline V gene encodes CDR1 GTSNPN and CDR2 SVGIG (reference sequence).

CDR3 protein: CASSLGQEREQYF. The CDR3 DNA sequence: TGCGCCAGCAGCTTGGGACAGGAGCGAGAGCAGTACTTC. The chain couples TRBV5-1 to TRBJ2-7, with D maybe TRBD1 (6 bases). Germline V gene sequence: CDR1 SGHRS, CDR2 YFSETQ. The CDR3 spans 13 residues. Trimming removed 0 bases from V and 7 bases from J, with 11 bases in between.

This clone was seen a single time. The rearrangement joins TRBV10-2 to TRBJ2-7; D not resolved. Trimming removed 2 bases at V and 1 base at J, with 15 bases between. The CDR3 contains 16 residues. Germline CDR1 WSHSY, CDR2 SAAADI. The CDR3, as DNA: TGCGCCAGCAGTGAGACACGACCGGAACGGTCCTACGAGCAGTACTTC. Translating it yields CASSETRPERSYEQYF.

This chain uses TRBV29-1 with TRBJ2-3; no reliable D call. Germline V gene lookup returns CDR1 SQVTM and CDR2 ANQGSEA. The CDR3 loop spans 11 amino acids. The V and J ends lost 7 bases and 3 bases respectively, with 8 bases between them. CDR3 coding DNA: TGCAGCGCTGGCATAACAGATACGCAGTATTTT. Its translation is CSAGITDTQYF.

Regarding this clone: Additional DNA sequences in this sample encode the identical CDR3. This chain's CDR3 is CASSFATNEQFF. In DNA, the CDR3 is TGTGCCAGCAGCTTCGCGACGAATGAGCAGTTCTTC. The chain employs TRBV11-2 and TRBJ2-1; D ambiguous. Germline V gene sequence: CDR1 SGHAT, CDR2 FQNNGV. CDR3 length equals 12 residues. The V end was cut by 3 bases, the J end by 7 bases, with 7 bases between.

V is TRBV7-3 and J is TRBJ2-6; D gene uncertain. The germline gives CDR1 SGHTA, CDR2 FQGTGA. The CDR3 contains 14 residues. V was shortened by 5 bases and J by 4 bases, with 9 bases between the two germline ends. CDR3 amino acids: CASSPLDGANVLTF. The CDR3 coding sequence is TGTGCCAGCAGCCCTTTAGACGGGGCCAACGTCCTGACTTTC.

This chain connects TRBV10-3 to TRBJ1-1; the D gene is possibly TRBD1 (5 bases). The CDR3 extends over 15 amino acids. V was trimmed by 0 bases and J by 4 bases, leaving 12 bases between them. CDR1 ENHRY and CDR2 SYGVKD come from the germline V gene. This CDR3 is CAISESGAGGTEAFF. CDR3 in DNA: TGTGCCATCAGTGAGTCAGGAGCCGGGGGCACTGAAGCTTTCTTT.

Ten or more counts support this clone. CDR3 in DNA: TGTGCCAGCAGCACAGGGGGCTACTATGGCTACACCTTC. This codes for CASSTGGYYGYTF. The chain uses TRBV5-6 and TRBJ1-2, with 9 bases matching TRBD1. J lost 3 bases, V lost 4 bases, and 1 base had no gene match. This CDR3 is built from 13 residues. CDR1 and CDR2 (germline): SGHDT, YYEEEE.

The V call is TRBV4-1, the J call TRBJ2-5, with D perhaps given as TRBD1 or TRBD2 (5 bases each). The CDR3 contains 16 residues. The germline CDR1 and CDR2 sequences are MGHRA and YSYEKL. V shed 3 bases and J shed 5 bases, with 19 bases lying between them. The DNA for the CDR3 is TGCGCCAGCAGCCAGAGGTTTGGGGACCCTGTGGAGACCCAGTACTTC. This codes for CASSQRFGDPVETQYF.

This clone was seen repeatedly, ten times or more. V is TRBV11-3 and J is TRBJ2-3, with D perhaps TRBD2 (7 bases). CDR3 size: 16 residues. V was clipped by 5 bases and J by 5 bases, with 20 bases between them. From germline, CDR1 is SGHNT and CDR2 YENEEA. The CDR3 sequence: CASSPRGGGAEDTQYF. The CDR3 DNA reads TGTGCCAGCAGCCCGCGTGGGGGGGGCGCGGAAGATACGCAGTATTTT.

The chain uses TRBV2 and TRBJ2-1; D might be TRBD2 (5 bases). Between the trimmed V and J ends, which lost 1 base and 2 bases, there was a span of 9 bases. CDR1 is SNHLY, CDR2 FYNNEI, per germline. The CDR3 covers 15 residues. CDR3 nucleotide sequence: TGTGCCAGCAGTGAAGAAGGGAGACCCTACAATGAGCAGTTCTTC. Its translation is CASSEEGRPYNEQFF. The complete variable domain, with remaining parts taken from reference TRBV2 and TRBJ2-1, reads EPEVTQTPSHQVTQMGQEVILRCVPISNHLYFYWYRQILGQKVEFLVSFYNNEISEKSEIFDDQFSVERPDGSNFTLKIRSTKLEDSAMYFCASSEEGRPYNEQFFGPGTRLTVL.

This chain links TRBV27 with TRBJ2-5, with D possibly TRBD1 on 5 matching bases. Between the trimmed V and J ends, which lost 6 bases and 1 base, there was a span of 18 bases. CDR3 size: 16 residues. In germline, CDR1 is MNHEY, CDR2 SMNVEV (reference sequence). This chain's CDR3 is CASRRQRPLVQETQYF. CDR3 sequence (DNA): TGTGCCAGCAGAAGACAGCGTCCCCTGGTCCAAGAGACCCAGTACTTC.

The rearrangement links TRBV11-2 to TRBJ2-7; D unclear. Looked up from germline, CDR1 is SGHAT and CDR2 is FQNNGV. The CDR3 runs to 13 residues. V lost 3 bases to trimming and J lost 6 bases, with 12 bases between them. DNA of the CDR3: TGTGCCAGCAGCTTGGTAGAAGGCTCCGAGCAGTACTTC. It yields the protein CASSLVEGSEQYF.

A word on this clone: Possible read error: a much larger clone is one base away. Other DNA sequences within the sample encode an identical CDR3. This sequence joins TRBV18 and TRBJ2-3, with unresolved D. Trimming shortened V by 2 bases and J by 2 bases, and 5 bases separated the two germline ends. Germline V gene data show CDR1 as KGHSH and CDR2 as LQKENI. This CDR3 is 13 amino acids long. CDR3 in amino acids: CASSPGFTDTQYF. The CDR3 coding sequence is TGTGCCAGCTCACCAGGGTTCACAGATACGCAGTATTTT.

V is TRBV19 and J is TRBJ2-1; 12 nucleotides align to TRBD2. This CDR3 region has 17 residues. The germline V gene has CDR1 LNHDA and CDR2 SQIVND (reference sequence). Unmatched junction bases numbered 5, after V lost 5 bases and J lost 0 bases. CDR3 in DNA: TGTGCCAGTAGTTCTAGCGGGAGGGCGAGCTCCTACAATGAGCAGTTCTTC. This encodes CASSSSGRASSYNEQFF.

The rearrangement joins TRBV7-9 to TRBJ2-5; 9 bases match TRBD2. Trimming cost V 6 bases and J 3 bases; bases outside gene matches: 11. Per the germline V gene, CDR1 is SEHNR and CDR2 is FQNEAQ (reference sequence). The CDR3 consists of 16 residues. The CDR3 coding sequence is TGTGCCAGCAGACCCGGGGTAGCGGGAGATAAAGAGACCCAGTACTTC. Residues: CASRPGVAGDKETQYF.

The genes are TRBV7-8 and TRBJ2-1; 9 nucleotides align to TRBD1. The CDR3 totals 16 residues. Trimming took 0 bases from V and 4 from J; bases not matched to a gene: 4. CDR1 is SGHVS, CDR2 FQNEAQ, per germline. CDR3 in DNA: TGTGCCAGCAGCTTAGCCCGGGACAGGGCATACAATGAGCAGTTCTTC. Its translation: CASSLARDRAYNEQFF.

V gene TRBV28 combines with J gene TRBJ2-1; maybe TRBD2 (6 bases). V was pared by 5 bases and J by 5 bases, with 16 bases between. The CDR3 runs 15 residues. Looked up from germline, CDR1 is MDHEN and CDR2 is SYDVKM. The CDR3 nucleotides are TGTGCCAGCAGTCCACGGCCGGGAGTTGACAATGAGCAGTTCTTC. Translation gives CASSPRPGVDNEQFF. Using reference TRBV28 and TRBJ2-1 for the parts outside the CDR3, the full variable domain is DVKVTQSSRYLVKRTGEKVFLECVQDMDHENMFWYRQDPGLGLRLIYFSYDVKMKEKGDIPEGYSVSREKKERFSLILESASTNQTSMYLCASSPRPGVDNEQFFGPGTRLTVL.

This clone was seen many times. The chain has TRBV28 and TRBJ1-2, with TRBD1 matching 7 bases. The CDR3 has 13 amino acids. Losses at the gene ends were 7 bases for V and 7 bases for J; bases not matched to a gene: 9. CDR1 is MDHEN, CDR2 SYDVKM, per germline. CDR3 sequence (DNA): TGTGCCAGCAAAACGAGGGGGCGATTTGGCTACACCTTC. Amino acid sequence: CASKTRGRFGYTF.

V and J are TRBV28 and TRBJ2-2, with D possibly matching TRBD1 (5 bases). Trimming cost V 0 bases and J 0 bases, with 5 bases left between them. CDR1 and CDR2 (germline): MDHEN, SYDVKM. CDR3 length: 15 residues. The CDR3 DNA reads as TGTGCCAGCAGTTTATGGACAGCGAACACCGGGGAGCTGTTTTTT. The encoded protein is CASSLWTANTGELFF.

The chain is built from TRBV28 and TRBJ1-4, with unresolved D. Germline CDR1 reads MDHEN; CDR2 reads SYDVKM. This CDR3 has 13 residues. V dropped 8 bases and J dropped 6 bases, with 13 bases sitting between them. In DNA, the CDR3 is TGTGCCAGCGTCGGCAGGAGGTATGAAAAACTGTTTTTT. Protein: CASVGRRYEKLFF.

The rearrangement links TRBV4-2 to TRBJ1-1; TRBD1 matches at 7 bases. The V segment lost 5 bases and the J segment 5 bases; nucleotides outside the gene matches: 5. Germline CDR1 is LGHNA and CDR2 is YNFKEQ. This CDR3 spans 13 amino acids. CDR3 loop: CASSRQGDTEAFF. The CDR3, as DNA: TGTGCCAGCAGCAGACAGGGAGATACTGAAGCTTTCTTT.